The 30 T cell receptor beta chains below were found in one sample sequenced in a study of blood T cell repertoires in COVID-19. This table comes from immunoSEQ multiplex PCR, and its TCRdb copy is limited to in-frame clones, with some not included. In the table there are roughly 100,000 clones, approximately 88% of which are singletons. The sample was peripheral blood. All receptors come from a human donor in a cohort sampled during active COVID-19.

As concerns this clone: Other DNA sequences within the sample encode an identical CDR3. The chain carries TRBV12-3 or TRBV12-4 and TRBJ2-7; unclear D gene. CDR3 size: 11 residues. V lost 6 bases to trimming and J lost 3 bases, with 6 bases between them. The CDR3 DNA reads TGTGCCAGCAGCTCACTCTACGAGCAGTACTTC. Protein: CASSSLYEQYF.

V usage is TRBV6-2 or TRBV6-3 and J usage is TRBJ1-2; the D gene is possibly TRBD1 (6 bases). Between the trimmed V and J ends, which lost 5 bases and 4 bases, there was a span of 11 bases. The germline V gene encodes CDR1 MNHEY and CDR2 SVGEGT. CDR3 length equals 13 residues. The CDR3 here is CASSPDSLYGYTF. CDR3 coding DNA: TGTGCCAGCAGTCCGGACAGTCTCTATGGCTACACCTTC.

The genes are TRBV7-2 and TRBJ1-5, with 11 bases lining up with TRBD1. Trimming removed 0 bases from V and 6 bases from J; junction bases left unmatched: 1. CDR1 is SGHTA, CDR2 FQGNSA, per germline. This CDR3 region has 15 residues. CDR3 sequence reads: CASSLAGQGGQPQHF. CDR3 in DNA: TGTGCCAGCAGCTTAGCGGGACAGGGGGGTCAGCCCCAGCATTTT.

The rearrangement links TRBV25-1 to TRBJ2-1, with a weak D call TRBD1 (7 bases). V was pared by 3 bases and J by 7 bases, with 16 bases between. The CDR3 length is 15 residues. Germline CDR1 MGHDK, CDR2 SYGVNS. CDR3 bases: TGTGCCAGCAGTGACTCCTTCGCAGGGGGGAATGAGCAGTTCTTC. Translating gives CASSDSFAGGNEQFF. Supplemented by reference TRBV25-1 and TRBJ2-1, the full variable domain reads EADIYQTPRYLVIGTGKKITLECSQTMGHDKMYWYQQDPGMELHLIHYSYGVNSTEKGDLSSESTVSRIRTEHFPLTLESARPSHTSQYLCASSDSFAGGNEQFFGPGTRLTVL.

This chain links TRBV3-1 (or the pseudogene TRBV3-2) with TRBJ1-3; 11 nucleotides match TRBD1. V shed 4 bases and J 2 bases; nucleotides not matched to a gene: 4. The germline gives CDR1 LGHDT, CDR2 YNNKEL (reference sequence). CDR3 size: 16 residues. The CDR3 DNA sequence: TGTGCCAGCAGCCCTTCGGACAGGGGGCCTGGAAACACCATATATTTT. As protein: CASSPSDRGPGNTIYF.

V usage is TRBV6-1 and J usage is TRBJ1-2; the D is unclear. CDR1 MNHNS and CDR2 SASEGT come from the germline V gene. V lost 2 bases, J lost 4 bases, and 8 bases lay in between. The CDR3 is made up of 13 amino acids. In nucleotides, the CDR3 is TGTGCCAGCAGTGAAAACAGTCCCTATGGCTACACCTTC. Its protein is CASSENSPYGYTF.

The rearrangement links TRBV12-5 to TRBJ2-1, with a weak D call TRBD2 (6 bases). V lost 4 bases and J lost 6, with 16 bases in between. CDR1 and CDR2 from the germline V gene are LGHNT and FRNRAP. The CDR3 spans 15 residues. The DNA for the CDR3 is TGTGCTAGTGGTTCTCCGTTTGGGGGGTTCAATGAGCAGTTCTTC. Protein product: CASGSPFGGFNEQFF.

In this sample, this clone turned up a few times. The chain employs TRBV2 and TRBJ1-1; 7 nucleotides match TRBD1. The CDR3 has 17 residues. With 6 bases clipped from V and 5 bases from J, the junction kept 18 bases outside the gene matches. Germline CDR1 is SNHLY and CDR2 is FYNNEI. The CDR3 loop reads CASSGPTVRGPRTEAFF. As DNA, the CDR3 is TGTGCCAGCAGCGGACCCACAGTAAGGGGGCCTCGGACTGAAGCTTTCTTT.

V usage is TRBV5-1 and J usage is TRBJ2-7; the match to TRBD2 covers 9 bases. The CDR3 totals 17 residues. V was pared by 7 bases and J by 0 bases, with 14 bases of the junction left unmatched. Germline V gene data show CDR1 as SGHRS and CDR2 as YFSETQ. CDR3 sequence reads: CASRGASGDVSSYEQYF. The DNA of the CDR3 is TGCGCCAGCCGCGGGGCTAGCGGGGATGTAAGCTCCTACGAGCAGTACTTC.

The chain combines TRBV5-4 with TRBJ2-2, with 7 bases identical to TRBD1. CDR1 and CDR2 from the germline V gene are SGHNT and YYREEE (reference sequence). This CDR3 is built from 14 residues. The J segment lost 9 bases and the V segment lost 4 bases, leaving 9 bases of the junction unmatched. The CDR3 spells CASSLGQANWELFF. The CDR3 DNA is TGTGCCAGCAGCCTTGGACAGGCCAACTGGGAGCTGTTTTTT.

The J gene is TRBJ1-5, the V gene TRBV18; D is perhaps TRBD1 (5 bases). From germline, CDR1 is KGHSH and CDR2 LQKENI. This CDR3 has 14 amino acids. Trimming removed 6 bases at V and 6 bases at J, with 15 bases between. CDR3 in DNA: TGTGCCAGCTCCCTTAGTGGGCAGGGTCAGCCCCAGCATTTT. Amino acid sequence: CASSLSGQGQPQHF.

V gene TRBV10-3 combines with J gene TRBJ2-7; TRBD1 agrees at 7 bases. The CDR3 loop spans 16 amino acids. Trimming took 0 bases from V and 7 from J; bases not matched to a gene: 12. Germline V CDR1 and CDR2: ENHRY, SYGVKD. CDR3 region: CAISESSDREPSEQYF. The CDR3 nucleotides read TGTGCCATCAGTGAGTCGTCCGACAGGGAGCCCTCTGAGCAGTACTTC.

The chain combines TRBV7-9 with TRBJ2-3; D might be TRBD2 (5 bases). The length of the CDR3 is 16 residues. V was trimmed by 2 bases and J by 0 bases, leaving 12 bases between them. Germline V gives CDR1 SEHNR, CDR2 FQNEAQ (reference sequence). DNA for the CDR3: TGTGCCAGCAGCTTAAATGCGGGCCTTAGCACAGATACGCAGTATTTT. It is translated as CASSLNAGLSTDTQYF.

The chain's CDR3 is CASSPRPTVYEQYF. CDR3 nucleotide sequence: TGTGCCAGCAGCCCGCGGCCTACCGTATACGAGCAGTACTTC. The chain is built from TRBV5-6 and TRBJ2-7; D unresolved. V gave up 4 bases and J gave up 4 bases, with 15 bases separating them. Germline V gene data show CDR1 as SGHDT and CDR2 as YYEEEE. The CDR3 has 14 residues. Based on the CDR3 plus reference TRBV5-6 and TRBJ2-7, the full variable domain is DAGVTQSPTHLIKTRGQQVTLRCSPKSGHDTVSWYQQALGQGPQFIFQYYEEEERQRGNFPDRFSGHQFPNYSSELNVNALLLGDSALYLCASSPRPTVYEQYFGPGTRLTVT.

The genes are TRBV7-2 and TRBJ2-5, with TRBD1 matching over 7 bases. CDR1 SGHTA and CDR2 FQGNSA come from the germline V gene. The CDR3 runs to 16 residues. V lost 5 bases, J lost 2 bases, and 11 bases stayed unmatched. This chain's CDR3 is CASSPRGQGRQETQYF. The CDR3 DNA sequence: TGTGCCAGCAGCCCAAGGGGGCAGGGGAGACAAGAGACCCAGTACTTC. Full variable domain (remainder filled in from reference TRBV7-2 and TRBJ2-5): GAGVSQSPSNKVTEKGKDVELRCDPISGHTALYWYRQSLGQGLEFLIYFQGNSAPDKSGLPSDRFSAERTGGSVSTLTIQRTQQEDSAVYLCASSPRGQGRQETQYFGPGTRLLVL.

This clone was observed a handful of times. The chain is built from TRBV18 and TRBJ2-2, with D hard to call. The CDR3 has 14 amino acids. The germline V gene encodes CDR1 KGHSH and CDR2 LQKENI. V dropped 3 bases and J dropped 1 base, with 6 bases sitting between them. CDR3 residues: CASSPSGNTGELFF. The CDR3 DNA reads as TGTGCCAGCTCACCCTCAGGGAACACCGGGGAGCTGTTTTTT.

This clone was seen a handful of times. The rearrangement links TRBV6-2 or TRBV6-3 to TRBJ2-1, with 7 bases that match TRBD1. The CDR3 length is 15 residues. CDR1 MNHEY and CDR2 SVGEGT come from the germline V gene. The V gene end was trimmed by 6 bases and the J gene end by 8 bases; junction bases not matched to a gene: 13. The CDR3 DNA sequence: TGTGCCAGCAGCAACGTAGGGGGCCCCGAGGATGAGCAGTTCTTC. Translation: CASSNVGGPEDEQFF.

This chain connects TRBV11-2 to TRBJ1-2; perhaps TRBD1 as D (5 bases). The V gene's germline CDR1 is SGHAT and CDR2 FQNNGV. With 6 bases removed from V and 2 bases from J, the gap between germline ends came to 13 bases. The CDR3 has 14 residues. The chain's CDR3 is CASSPRRTNYGYTF. The CDR3 coding sequence is TGTGCCAGCAGTCCCCGGCGGACAAACTATGGCTACACCTTC.

The genes are TRBV7-2 and TRBJ1-3; D may be TRBD1 (6 bases). This CDR3 comprises 16 residues. The V end was cut by 4 bases, the J end by 4 bases, with 17 bases between. Germline V gene data show CDR1 as SGHTA and CDR2 as FQGNSA. This CDR3 is CASSSGAGLSGNTIYF. The CDR3 nucleotides read TGTGCCAGCAGCTCAGGGGCGGGCCTCTCCGGAAACACCATATATTTT.

The rearrangement uses TRBV19 and TRBJ1-2; D unresolved. The length of the CDR3 is 12 residues. Trimming removed 6 bases from V and 0 bases from J, with 5 bases in between. Germline CDR1 and CDR2: LNHDA and SQIVND (reference sequence). CDR3 amino acids: CASRLSNYGYTF. CDR3 nucleotides: TGTGCCAGTAGATTATCTAACTATGGCTACACCTTC.

This clone is a singleton in its sample. The chain recombines TRBV6-5 with TRBJ2-3, with TRBD1 identical over 7 bases. The CDR3 loop spans 14 amino acids. The germline CDR1 and CDR2 sequences are MNHEY and SVGAGI. The J segment lost 4 bases and the V segment lost 1 base, leaving 2 bases of the junction unmatched. Here the CDR3 DNA reads TGTGCCAGCAGTTACTACAGGGGTTCAGATACGCAGTATTTT. Its protein is CASSYYRGSDTQYF.

V gene TRBV5-1 combines with J gene TRBJ2-3, with 9 bases identical to TRBD2. Germline V lookup: CDR1 SGHRS, CDR2 YFSETQ. V was clipped by 1 base and J by 2 bases; unmatched bases: 5. This CDR3 comprises 16 residues. CDR3 region: CASSLIAGDPTDTQYF. For the CDR3, the DNA is TGCGCCAGCAGCTTGATAGCGGGGGACCCCACAGATACGCAGTATTTT.

The chain links TRBV18 to TRBJ1-5; tentatively, D is TRBD1 (5 bases). Germline CDR1 reads KGHSH; CDR2 reads LQKENI. V lost 6 bases and J lost 5, with 14 bases in between. This CDR3 contains 14 residues. In nucleotides, the CDR3 is TGTGCCAGCTCGCAAGACCAGGGTTATCAGCCCCAGCATTTT. Protein product: CASSQDQGYQPQHF.

The chain employs TRBV2 and TRBJ1-1; 7 positions agree with TRBD1. V trimming: 3 bases; J trimming: 6 bases; junction bases outside the gene matches: 7. Germline V lookup: CDR1 SNHLY, CDR2 FYNNEI. The CDR3 spans 14 residues. The DNA of the CDR3 is TGTGCCAGCAGTGATCGAACAGGGGCCCCTGAAGCTTTCTTT. Protein sequence: CASSDRTGAPEAFF. The full variable domain, its missing parts supplied by reference TRBV2 and TRBJ1-1, is EPEVTQTPSHQVTQMGQEVILRCVPISNHLYFYWYRQILGQKVEFLVSFYNNEISEKSEIFDDQFSVERPDGSNFTLKIRSTKLEDSAMYFCASSDRTGAPEAFFGQGTRLTVV.

The chain employs TRBV11-2 and TRBJ1-1; perhaps TRBD1 as D (6 bases). The germline V gene encodes CDR1 SGHAT and CDR2 FQNNGV. Between the trimmed V and J ends, which lost 4 bases and 1 base, there was a span of 13 bases. This CDR3 has 15 residues. The CDR3 is CASSSGTHQNTEAFF. The CDR3 DNA reads TGTGCCAGCAGCTCCGGGACACATCAGAACACTGAAGCTTTCTTT.

This rearrangement joins TRBV6-5 to TRBJ1-2; TRBD1 might be the D (6 bases). The germline V and J ends were trimmed by 2 bases and 8 bases, with 15 bases remaining between them. This CDR3 comprises 14 residues. CDR1 and CDR2 from the germline V gene are MNHEY and SVGAGI. The CDR3 loop is CASSYGQGPMGYTF. The CDR3 coding sequence is TGTGCCAGCAGTTACGGGCAGGGGCCTATGGGCTACACCTTC.

This clone was seen just once. The gene calls are TRBV20-1 and TRBJ1-2, with D unresolved. This CDR3 spans 11 amino acids. The V end was cut by 3 bases, the J end by 8 bases, with 10 bases between. Germline assignment: CDR1 DFQATT and CDR2 SNEGSKA (reference sequence). CDR3 DNA sequence: TGCAGTGCTAGTTCGGCGGGGGGCTACACCTTC. Its protein product is CSASSAGGYTF.

The chain is built from TRBV10-3 and TRBJ2-5; 7 nucleotides match TRBD1. Germline lookup yields CDR1 ENHRY and CDR2 SYGVKD. The CDR3 has 15 residues. V lost 5 bases to trimming and J lost 2 bases; unmatched junction nucleotides: 8. CDR3 coding DNA: TGTGCCATCAGTACAGGGGTGGGAAGACAAGAGACCCAGTACTTC. Translating it yields CAISTGVGRQETQYF.

The rearrangement uses TRBV5-1 and TRBJ2-1, with D possibly TRBD2 on 5 matching bases. The CDR3 has 11 residues. Germline V gene sequence: CDR1 SGHRS, CDR2 YFSETQ. V was pared by 0 bases and J by 11 bases, with 6 bases between. The DNA of the CDR3 is TGCGCCAGCAGCTTGGGACTACAGCAGTTCTTC. Protein sequence: CASSLGLQQFF.

V and J are TRBV15 and TRBJ2-3; 11 bases are shared with TRBD2. There are 14 residues in the CDR3. Germline lookup yields CDR1 LNHNV and CDR2 YYDKDF (reference sequence). The J segment lost 4 bases and the V segment lost 8 bases, leaving 5 bases of the junction unmatched. The CDR3 coding sequence is TGTGCCACCGGTAGCGGGGGGGGGTCAGATACGCAGTATTTT. It encodes CATGSGGGSDTQYF.